The source of this T cell receptor beta chain is a study of monozygotic twins with inflammatory bowel disease. No DNA is given; TCRdb re-called the 5' RACE reads and lists each CDR3 protein once. The table counts some 190,000 distinct CDR3 sequences; under 8.5% lies in the top ten. This clonotype was obtained from a human donor with ulcerative colitis or Crohn's disease, or a healthy co-twin of an affected twin (not recorded which). Sequenced material: blood.

The CDR3 loop is CAWSAGTGEDGELFF. The chain links TRBV30 to TRBJ2-2; TCRdb's D call, TRBD1, is unchecked because there is no DNA. The V gene's germline CDR1 is GTSNPN and CDR2 SVGIG (reference sequence). The CDR3 length is 15 residues. The whole variable domain, filled in from reference TRBV30 and TRBJ2-2, reads SQTIHQWPATLVQPVGSPLSLECTVEGTSNPNLYWYRQAAGRGLQLLFYSVGIGQISSEVPQNLSASRPQDRQFILSSKKLLLSDSGFYLCAWSAGTGEDGELFFGEGSRLTVL.